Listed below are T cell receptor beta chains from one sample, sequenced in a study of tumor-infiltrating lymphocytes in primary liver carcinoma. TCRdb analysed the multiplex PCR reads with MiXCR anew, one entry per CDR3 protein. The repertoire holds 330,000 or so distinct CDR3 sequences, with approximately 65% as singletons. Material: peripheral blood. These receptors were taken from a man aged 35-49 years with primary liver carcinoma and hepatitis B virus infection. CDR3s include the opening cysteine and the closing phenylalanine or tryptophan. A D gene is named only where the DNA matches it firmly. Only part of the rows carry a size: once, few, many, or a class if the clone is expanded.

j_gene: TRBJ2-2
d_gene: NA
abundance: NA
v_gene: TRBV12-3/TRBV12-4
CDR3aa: CASKVVQNTGELFF
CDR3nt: TGTGCCAGCAAAGTGGTGCAGAACACCGGGGAGCTGTTTTTT

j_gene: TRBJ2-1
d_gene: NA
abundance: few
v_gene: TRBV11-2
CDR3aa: CASSLLAGGWDHEQFF
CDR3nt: TGTGCCAGCAGCTTACTAGCTGGAGGGTGGGACCATGAGCAGTTCTTC

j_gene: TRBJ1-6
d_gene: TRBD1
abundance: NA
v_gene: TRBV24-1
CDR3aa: CATNPTGGYNSPLHF
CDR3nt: TGTGCCACCAACCCGACAGGGGGATATAATTCACCCCTCCACTTT

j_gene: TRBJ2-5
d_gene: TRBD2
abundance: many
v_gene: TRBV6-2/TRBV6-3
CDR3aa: CASSNLAGGGETQYF
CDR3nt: TGTGCCAGCAGTAACTTGGCGGGAGGTGGAGAGACCCAGTACTTC

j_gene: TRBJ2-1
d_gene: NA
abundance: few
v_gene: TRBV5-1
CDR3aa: CASSLGVAGSSSYNEQFF
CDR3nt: TGCGCCAGCAGCTTGGGAGTCGCAGGATCGAGCTCCTACAATGAGCAGTTCTTC

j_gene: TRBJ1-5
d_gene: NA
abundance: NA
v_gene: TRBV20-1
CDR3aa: CSASETMDQPQHF
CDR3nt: TGCAGTGCTAGTGAAACAATGGATCAGCCCCAGCATTTT

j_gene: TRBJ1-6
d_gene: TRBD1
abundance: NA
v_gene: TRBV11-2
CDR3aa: CASRLVGGGHSPLHF
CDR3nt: TGTGCCAGCAGATTAGTTGGAGGGGGCCATTCACCCCTCCACTTT

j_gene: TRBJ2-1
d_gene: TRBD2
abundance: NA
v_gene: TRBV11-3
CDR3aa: CASNLDSGRSYNEQSF
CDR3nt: TGTGCCAGCAACTTAGATAGCGGGAGGTCCTACAATGAGCAGTCCTTC

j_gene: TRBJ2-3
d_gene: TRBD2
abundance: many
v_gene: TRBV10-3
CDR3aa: CAISESSASSGRRSDTQYF
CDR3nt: TGTGCCATCAGTGAGTCATCGGCTTCTAGCGGGAGACGCTCAGATACGCAGTATTTT

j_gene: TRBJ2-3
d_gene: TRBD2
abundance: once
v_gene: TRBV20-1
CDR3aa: CSAETSGIGDTLYF
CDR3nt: TGCAGTGCCGAGACTAGCGGGATTGGAGATACGCTATATTTT

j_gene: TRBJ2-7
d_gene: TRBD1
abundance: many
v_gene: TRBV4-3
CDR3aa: CASSKGQLSYEQYF
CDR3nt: TGCGCCAGCAGCAAGGGACAGCTCTCCTACGAGCAGTACTTC

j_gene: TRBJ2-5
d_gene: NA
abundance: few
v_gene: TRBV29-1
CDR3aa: CSVGPIETQYF
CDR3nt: TGCAGCGTGGGGCCGATAGAGACCCAGTACTTC

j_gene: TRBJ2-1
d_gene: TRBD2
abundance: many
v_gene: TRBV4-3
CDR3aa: CASSQEPSGSYNEQFF
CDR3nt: TGCGCCAGCAGCCAAGAGCCTAGCGGGAGCTACAATGAGCAGTTCTTC

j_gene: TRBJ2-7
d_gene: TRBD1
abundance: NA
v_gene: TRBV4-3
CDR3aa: CASSLLYRGSYEQHF
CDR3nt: TGCGCCAGTAGCCTTCTATACAGGGGCTCCTACGAGCAGCACTTC

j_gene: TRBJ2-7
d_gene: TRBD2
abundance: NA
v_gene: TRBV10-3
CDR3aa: CAIMPGTSGSYEQYF
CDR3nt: TGTGCCATCATGCCCGGGACTAGCGGGAGCTACGAGCAGTACTTC

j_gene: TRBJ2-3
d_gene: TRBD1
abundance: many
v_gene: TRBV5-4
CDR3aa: CASSRDRGRDTQYF
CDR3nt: TGTGCCAGCAGCCGGGACAGGGGCAGAGATACGCAGTATTTT

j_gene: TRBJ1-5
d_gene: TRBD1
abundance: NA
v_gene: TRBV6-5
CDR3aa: CDGSERTGLSNQPQHF
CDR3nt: TGTGACGGCAGTGAGAGGACAGGGCTTAGCAATCAGCCCCAGCATTTT

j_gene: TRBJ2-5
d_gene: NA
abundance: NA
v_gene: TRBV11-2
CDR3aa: CASSLTNEKEAQYF
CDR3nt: TGTGCCAGCAGCTTAACTAACGAAAAAGAGGCCCAGTACTTC

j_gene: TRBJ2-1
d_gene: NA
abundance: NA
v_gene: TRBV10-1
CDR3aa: CASSGGANGQFF
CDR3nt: TGCGCGAGCAGTGGGGGGGCCAATGGGCAGTTCTTC

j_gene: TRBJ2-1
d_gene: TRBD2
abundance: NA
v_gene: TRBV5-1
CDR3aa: CASSPGLAGFNEQFF
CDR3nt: TGCGCCAGCAGCCCGGGACTAGCGGGATTCAATGAGCAGTTCTTC

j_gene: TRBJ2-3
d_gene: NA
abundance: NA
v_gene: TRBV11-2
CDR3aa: CASSLFPSGSTDTKYF
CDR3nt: TGTGCCAGCAGCTTATTTCCTAGTGGGAGCACAGATACGAAGTATTTT

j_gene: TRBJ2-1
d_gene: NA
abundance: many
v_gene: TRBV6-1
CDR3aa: CASRRDWVDEQFF
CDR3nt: TGTGCCAGCAGACGCGACTGGGTGGATGAGCAGTTCTTC

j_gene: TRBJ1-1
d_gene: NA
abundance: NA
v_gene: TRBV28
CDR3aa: CASSFGGLTNTEAFF
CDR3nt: TGTGCCAGCAGTTTCGGGGGTTTAACTAACACTGAAGCTTTCTTT

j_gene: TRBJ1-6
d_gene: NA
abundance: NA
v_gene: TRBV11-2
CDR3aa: CASSLGHGEAHNSPLHF
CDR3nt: TGTGCCAGTAGCCTAGGGCATGGAGAGGCCCATAATTCACCCCTCCACTTT

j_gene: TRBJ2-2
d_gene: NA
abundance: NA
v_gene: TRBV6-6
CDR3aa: CASSDRTSFIGELFF
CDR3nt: TGTGCCAGCTCTGACCGGACTTCATTCATCGGGGAGCTGTTTTTT

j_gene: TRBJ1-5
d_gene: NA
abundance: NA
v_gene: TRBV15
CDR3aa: CATNILDRPNQPQHF
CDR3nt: TGTGCCACCAACATACTGGACAGACCCAATCAGCCCCAGCATTTT

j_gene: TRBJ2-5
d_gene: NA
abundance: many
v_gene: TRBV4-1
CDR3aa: CASSQEGRQETQYF
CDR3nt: TGCGCCAGCAGCCAAGAGGGTAGACAAGAGACCCAGTACTTC

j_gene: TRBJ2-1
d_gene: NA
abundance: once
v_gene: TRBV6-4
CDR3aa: CTSSDRAYNEQFF
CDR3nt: TGTACCAGCAGTGACCGTGCCTACAATGAGCAGTTCTTC

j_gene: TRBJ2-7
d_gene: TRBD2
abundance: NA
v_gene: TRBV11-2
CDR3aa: CASSSPSGRVLELYF
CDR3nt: TGTGCCAGCAGCTCCCCTAGCGGGAGGGTCCTAGAGCTGTACTTC

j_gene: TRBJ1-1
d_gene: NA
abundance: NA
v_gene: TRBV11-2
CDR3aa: CVGSLRGVNTEAFF
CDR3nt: TGTGTCGGCAGCTTAAGGGGAGTGAACACTGAAGCTTTCTTT

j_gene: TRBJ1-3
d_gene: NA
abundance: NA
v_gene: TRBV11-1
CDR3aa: CSSVEQPSGNTIYF
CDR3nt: TGTTCCAGCGTCGAACAACCCTCTGGGAACACCATATATTTT

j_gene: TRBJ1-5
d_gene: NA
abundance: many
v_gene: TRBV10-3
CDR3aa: CAISGQGGNQPQHF
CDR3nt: TGTGCCATCAGTGGGCAGGGAGGCAATCAGCCCCAGCATTTT

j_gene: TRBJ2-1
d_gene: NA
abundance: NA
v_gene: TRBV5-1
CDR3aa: CASSSRLSGPKQFF
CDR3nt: TGCGCCAGCAGCTCACGCCTTAGCGGACCTAAGCAGTTCTTC

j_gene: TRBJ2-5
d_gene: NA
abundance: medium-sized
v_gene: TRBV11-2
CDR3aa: CASSGPHGETQYF
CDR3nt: TGTGCCAGCAGCGGACCCCACGGAGAGACCCAGTACTTC

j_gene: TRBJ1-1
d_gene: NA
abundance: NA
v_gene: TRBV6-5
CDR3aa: CASSYSIRQSRGNTEAFF
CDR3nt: TGTGCCAGCAGTTACTCGATTCGACAGTCCCGGGGCAACACTGAAGCTTTCTTT

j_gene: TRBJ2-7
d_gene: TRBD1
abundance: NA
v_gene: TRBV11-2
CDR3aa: CASSPPDRGLYAQYF
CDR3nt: TGTGCCAGCAGCCCCCCGGACAGGGGACTCTACGCGCAGTACTTC

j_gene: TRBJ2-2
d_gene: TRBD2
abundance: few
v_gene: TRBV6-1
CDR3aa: CASSELRGANTGELFF
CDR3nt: TGTGCCAGCAGTGAATTGCGGGGGGCGAACACCGGGGAGCTGTTTTTT

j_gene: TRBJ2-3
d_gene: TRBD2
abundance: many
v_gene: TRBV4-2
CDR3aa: CASSQEQTGGATDTQYF
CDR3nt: TGTGCCAGCAGCCAAGAACAAACGGGAGGGGCCACAGATACGCAGTATTTT

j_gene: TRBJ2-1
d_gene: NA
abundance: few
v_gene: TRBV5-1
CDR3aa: CASREGNEQFF
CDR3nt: TGCGCCAGCAGGGAGGGGAATGAGCAGTTCTTC

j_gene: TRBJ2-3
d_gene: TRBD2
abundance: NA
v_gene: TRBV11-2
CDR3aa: CASSGGPIGPQYF
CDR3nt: TGTGCTAGCAGCGGGGGCCCGATAGGGCCGCAGTATTTT

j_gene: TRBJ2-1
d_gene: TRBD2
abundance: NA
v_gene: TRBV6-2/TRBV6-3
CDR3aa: CASSLSSGAYNEQLF
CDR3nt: TGTGCCAGCAGCCTCTCTAGCGGAGCCTACAATGAGCAGCTCTTC

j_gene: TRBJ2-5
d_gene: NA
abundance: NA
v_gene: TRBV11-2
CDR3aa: CASSSGDGETQYF
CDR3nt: TGTGCCAGCAGCTCGGGGGATGGAGAGACCCAGTACTTC

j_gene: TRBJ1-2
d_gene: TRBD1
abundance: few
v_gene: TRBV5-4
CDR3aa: CASSLGGQGRYGYTF
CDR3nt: TGTGCCAGCAGCTTGGGGGGACAGGGGCGTTATGGCTACACCTTC

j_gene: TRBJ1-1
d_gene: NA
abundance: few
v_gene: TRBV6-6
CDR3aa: CASSYRGPVNTEAFF
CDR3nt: TGTGCCAGCAGTTACCGAGGTCCGGTGAACACTGAAGCTTTCTTT

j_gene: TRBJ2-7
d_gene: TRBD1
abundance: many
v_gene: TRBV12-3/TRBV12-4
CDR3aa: CASSAQGGPYEQYF
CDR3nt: TGTGCCAGCAGTGCACAGGGGGGCCCCTACGAGCAGTACTTC

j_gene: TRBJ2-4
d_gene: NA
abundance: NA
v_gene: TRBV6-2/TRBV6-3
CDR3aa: CAISWTGEVGIQYF
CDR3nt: TGTGCCATCAGTTGGACCGGAGAAGTTGGCATTCAGTACTTC

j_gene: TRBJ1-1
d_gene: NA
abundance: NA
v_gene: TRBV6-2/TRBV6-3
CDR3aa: CASSYMKGMNTEALF
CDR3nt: TGTGCCAGCAGTTACATGAAGGGGATGAACACTGAAGCTCTCTTT

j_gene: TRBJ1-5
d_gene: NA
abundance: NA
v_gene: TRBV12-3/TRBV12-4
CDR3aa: CAGSLSLAQPQHF
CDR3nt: TGTGCCGGCAGTTTAAGTCTCGCTCAGCCCCAGCATTTT

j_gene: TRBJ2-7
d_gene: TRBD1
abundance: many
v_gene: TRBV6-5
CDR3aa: CASSSNGQAYEQYF
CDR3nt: TGTGCCAGCAGCTCAAACGGACAGGCCTACGAGCAGTACTTC